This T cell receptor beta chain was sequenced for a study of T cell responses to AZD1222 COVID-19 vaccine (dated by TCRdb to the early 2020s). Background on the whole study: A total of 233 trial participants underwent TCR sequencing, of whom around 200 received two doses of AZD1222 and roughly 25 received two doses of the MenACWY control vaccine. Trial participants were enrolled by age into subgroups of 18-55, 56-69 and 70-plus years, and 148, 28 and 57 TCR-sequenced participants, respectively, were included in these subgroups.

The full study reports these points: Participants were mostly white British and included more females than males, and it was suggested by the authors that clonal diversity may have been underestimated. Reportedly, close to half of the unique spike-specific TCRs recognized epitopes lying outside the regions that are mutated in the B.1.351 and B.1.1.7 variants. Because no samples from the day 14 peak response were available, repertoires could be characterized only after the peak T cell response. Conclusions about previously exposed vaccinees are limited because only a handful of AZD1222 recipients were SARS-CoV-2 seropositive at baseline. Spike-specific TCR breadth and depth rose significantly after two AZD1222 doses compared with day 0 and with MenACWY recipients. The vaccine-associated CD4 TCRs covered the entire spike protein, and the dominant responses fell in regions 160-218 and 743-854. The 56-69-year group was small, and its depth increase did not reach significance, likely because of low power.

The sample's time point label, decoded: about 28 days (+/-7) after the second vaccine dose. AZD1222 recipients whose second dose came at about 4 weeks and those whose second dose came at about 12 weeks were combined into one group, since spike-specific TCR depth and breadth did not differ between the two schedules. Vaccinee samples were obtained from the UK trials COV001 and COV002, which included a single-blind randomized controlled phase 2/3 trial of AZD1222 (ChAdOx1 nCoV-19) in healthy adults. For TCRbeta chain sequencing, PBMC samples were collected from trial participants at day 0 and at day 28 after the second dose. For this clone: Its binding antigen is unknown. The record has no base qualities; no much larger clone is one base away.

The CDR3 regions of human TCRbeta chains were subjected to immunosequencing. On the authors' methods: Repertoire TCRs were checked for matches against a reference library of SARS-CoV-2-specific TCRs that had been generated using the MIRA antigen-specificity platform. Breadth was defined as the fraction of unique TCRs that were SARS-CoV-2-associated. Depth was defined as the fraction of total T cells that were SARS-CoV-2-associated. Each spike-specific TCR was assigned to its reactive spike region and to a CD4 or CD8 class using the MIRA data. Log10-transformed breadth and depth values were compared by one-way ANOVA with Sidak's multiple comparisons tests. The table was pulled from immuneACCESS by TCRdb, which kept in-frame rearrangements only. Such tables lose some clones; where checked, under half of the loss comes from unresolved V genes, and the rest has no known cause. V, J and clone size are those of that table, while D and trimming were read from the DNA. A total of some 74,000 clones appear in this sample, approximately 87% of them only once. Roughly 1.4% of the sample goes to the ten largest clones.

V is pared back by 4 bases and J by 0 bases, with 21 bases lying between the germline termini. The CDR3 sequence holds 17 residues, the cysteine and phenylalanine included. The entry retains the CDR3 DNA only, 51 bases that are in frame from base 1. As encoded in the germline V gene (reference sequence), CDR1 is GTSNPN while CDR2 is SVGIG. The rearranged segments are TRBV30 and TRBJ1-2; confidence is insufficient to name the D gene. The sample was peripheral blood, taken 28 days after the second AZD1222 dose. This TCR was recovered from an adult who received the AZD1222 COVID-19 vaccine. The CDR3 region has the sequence CAWILPEGRYPNYGYTF. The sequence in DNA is TGTGCCTGGATTCTCCCTGAGGGTCGATATCCTAACTATGGCTACACCTTC.